This T cell receptor beta chain was identified during a study of OX40 agonist ivuxolimab in advanced cancers. This clone was detected only a few times. Some clones are missing from TCRdb's copy, which holds only in-frame ones; the method was immunoSEQ multiplex PCR. The sample has some 77,000 clones; 86% are singletons. The CDR3 spans 16 residues. Germline V gene lookup returns CDR1 GTSNPN and CDR2 SVGIG (reference sequence). With V trimmed by 0 bases and J by 1 base, 4 bases remained unmatched. This TCR was recovered from an adult with an advanced solid tumor such as melanoma, head and neck, liver or kidney cancer. The chain employs TRBV30 and TRBJ2-2; 8 nucleotides align to TRBD2. The material was CD4+ or CD8+ T cells sorted from blood, obtained in a trial of the OX40 agonist ivuxolimab. The CDR3 region is CAWSVYLAGNTGELFF. The DNA of the CDR3 is TGTGCCTGGAGTGTATACCTAGCGGGGAACACCGGGGAGCTGTTTTTT.